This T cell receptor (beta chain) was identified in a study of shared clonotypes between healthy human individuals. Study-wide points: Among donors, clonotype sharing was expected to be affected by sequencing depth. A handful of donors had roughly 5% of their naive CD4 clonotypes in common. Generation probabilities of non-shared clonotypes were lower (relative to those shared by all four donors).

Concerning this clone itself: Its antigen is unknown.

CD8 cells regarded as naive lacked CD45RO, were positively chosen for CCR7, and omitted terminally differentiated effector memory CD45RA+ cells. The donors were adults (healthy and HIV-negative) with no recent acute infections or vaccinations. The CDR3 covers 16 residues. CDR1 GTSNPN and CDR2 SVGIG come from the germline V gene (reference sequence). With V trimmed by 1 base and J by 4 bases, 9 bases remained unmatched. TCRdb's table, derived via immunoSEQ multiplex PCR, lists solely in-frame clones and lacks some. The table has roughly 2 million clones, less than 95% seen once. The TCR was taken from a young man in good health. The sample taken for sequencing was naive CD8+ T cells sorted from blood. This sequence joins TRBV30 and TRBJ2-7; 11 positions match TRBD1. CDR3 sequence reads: CAWSASVGQGVYEQYF. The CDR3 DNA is TGTGCCTGGAGTGCCTCGGTGGGACAGGGGGTTTACGAGCAGTACTTC.